Each of the 5 T cell receptor beta chains below was sequenced from the same sample in a study of blood T cell repertoires in COVID-19. Some clones are missing from TCRdb's copy, which holds only in-frame ones; the method was immunoSEQ multiplex PCR. The table has some 200,000 clones, approximately 80% seen once. Input material: PBMCs or T cells enriched from blood (not recorded which). These receptors came from a woman in her forties or fifties with acute COVID-19.

The V and J genes are TRBV11-1 and TRBJ1-1; D may be TRBD1 (6 bases). Trimming pared 6 bases from V and 0 bases from J, leaving 17 bases between. CDR3 size: 16 residues. Germline CDR1 SGHAT, CDR2 FQDESV (reference sequence). CDR3 loop: CASSHTGTGMNTEAFF. CDR3 nucleotide sequence: TGTGCCAGCAGTCATACAGGGACGGGAATGAACACTGAAGCTTTCTTT.

The gene calls are TRBV21-1 and TRBJ1-2; TRBD1 was called by the table and not checked on the DNA. TRBV21-1 is a pseudogene locus. The CDR3 has 16 amino acids. For the CDR3, the DNA is TGTGCCAGCAACACTTTACACAGTAATTCTAACTATGGCTACACCTTC. This translates into CASNTLHSNSNYGYTF.

The rearrangement links TRBV19 to TRBJ2-1, with TRBD2 identical over 13 bases. Germline values: CDR1 LNHDA, CDR2 SQIVND (reference sequence). With V trimmed by 5 bases and J by 6 bases, 7 bases remained unmatched. This CDR3 contains 16 residues. CDR3 protein: CASSSRLAGGVNEQFF. Written as DNA, the CDR3 is TGTGCCAGTAGTTCCCGACTAGCGGGGGGCGTCAATGAGCAGTTCTTC.

The J gene is TRBJ2-6, the V gene TRBV7-2; D possibly corresponds to TRBD1 (6 bases). The CDR3 is made up of 21 amino acids. Trimming left V 0 bases short and J 1 base short, with 22 bases between. Germline V CDR1 and CDR2: SGHTA, FQGNSA. As DNA, the CDR3 is TGTGCCAGCAGCTTAGCTTACTCGGGGCAGGGGAGTGGGTCTGGGGCCAACGTCCTGACTTTC. This translates into CASSLAYSGQGSGSGANVLTF. Using reference TRBV7-2 and TRBJ2-6 for the parts outside the CDR3, the full variable domain is GAGVSQSPSNKVTEKGKDVELRCDPISGHTALYWYRQSLGQGLEFLIYFQGNSAPDKSGLPSDRFSAERTGGSVSTLTIQRTQQEDSAVYLCASSLAYSGQGSGSGANVLTFGAGSRLTVL.

The chain combines TRBV4-2 with TRBJ2-7; TRBD1 aligns across 7 bases. V lost 4 bases to trimming and J lost 3 bases; unmatched junction nucleotides: 12. The CDR3 runs to 16 residues. Germline V gene sequence: CDR1 LGHNA, CDR2 YNFKEQ. The CDR3: CASSPFPGQPFYEQYF. CDR3 coding DNA: TGTGCCAGCAGCCCATTCCCGGGACAGCCATTCTACGAGCAGTACTTC.